These 8 T cell receptor beta chains share one sample of origin, sequenced in a study of OX40 agonist ivuxolimab in advanced cancers. The table came from immunoSEQ multiplex PCR; TCRdb's copy has only in-frame clones and leaves some out. The sample consists of 45,000 to 60,000 clones, 79% of them appearing once. The material sequenced was CD4+ or CD8+ T cells sorted from blood, taken in a trial of the OX40 agonist ivuxolimab. These receptors were collected from an adult with an advanced solid tumor such as melanoma, head and neck, liver or kidney cancer.

The chain employs TRBV7-6 and TRBJ2-3; 7 positions agree with TRBD2. J gave up 2 bases and V 4 bases, and 9 bases lay outside the gene matches. This CDR3 comprises 16 residues. Per germline, CDR1 SGHVS and CDR2 FNYEAQ. In DNA, the CDR3 is TGTGCCAGCAGCTGGGGAGGGATGGGGGACACAGATACGCAGTATTTT. Its translation: CASSWGGMGDTDTQYF.

The rearrangement joins TRBV4-1 to TRBJ2-3; TRBD2 agrees at 13 bases. CDR1 is MGHRA and CDR2 is YSYEKL in the germline V gene. The CDR3 is 15 residues long. V gave up 2 bases and J gave up 12 bases; unmatched junction bases: 8. CDR3: CASSQNPRLAGGQYF. The CDR3 coding sequence is TGCGCCAGCAGCCAAAACCCGAGACTAGCGGGGGGCCAGTATTTT.

The J gene is TRBJ2-4, the V gene TRBV5-1; D is unclear. The CDR3 is made up of 15 amino acids. Per germline, CDR1 SGHRS and CDR2 YFSETQ. Trimming took 2 bases from V and 0 from J, leaving 9 bases between them. CDR3 in DNA: TGCGCCAGCAGCTTAAACAGTTTAGCCAAAAACATTCAGTACTTC. Translated: CASSLNSLAKNIQYF.

This chain joins TRBV19 and TRBJ1-2, with D uncertain. CDR1 and CDR2 (germline): LNHDA, SQIVND (reference sequence). V lost 0 bases and J 3 bases, leaving 8 bases between the germline ends. This CDR3 has 14 residues. CDR3 protein: CASSIDRQDYGYTF. CDR3 nucleotide sequence: TGTGCCAGTAGTATAGATCGGCAGGACTATGGCTACACCTTC.

The chain joins TRBV5-1 to TRBJ1-1, with TRBD1 matching over 9 bases. V shed 3 bases, J shed 0 bases, and the junction held 12 bases outside the gene matches. This CDR3 is built from 18 residues. Germline lookup yields CDR1 SGHRS and CDR2 YFSETQ. CDR3 bases: TGCGCCAGCAGCTCGAACAGGGGGCCCCGGGGAATGAACACTGAAGCTTTCTTT. It specifies CASSSNRGPRGMNTEAFF.

The V call is TRBV5-4, the J call TRBJ2-6, with 7 bases lining up with TRBD1. The CDR3 sequence is 17 residues long. The V gene's germline CDR1 is SGHNT and CDR2 YYREEE (reference sequence). V was pared by 3 bases and J by 1 base, with 7 bases of the junction left unmatched. The CDR3, as DNA: TGTGCCAGCAGCTCTTCGGACAGGCGGTCTGGGGCCAACGTCCTGACTTTC. It translates to CASSSSDRRSGANVLTF.

This clone was detected a few times. The chain's CDR3 is CASSVAQGRATGELFF. The CDR3, as DNA: TGTGCCAGCAGCGTAGCGCAAGGGAGGGCCACCGGGGAGCTGTTTTTT. The V gene is TRBV9, the J gene TRBJ2-2, with 7 nucleotides matching TRBD2. The V gene end was trimmed by 0 bases and the J gene end by 4 bases; junction bases not matched to a gene: 6. CDR1 is SGDLS and CDR2 is YYNGEE in the germline V gene. CDR3 length: 16 residues.

This clone was found a few times. Additional DNA sequences in this sample encode the identical CDR3. This chain connects TRBV6-5 to TRBJ1-2; tentatively, D is TRBD1 (5 bases). The CDR3 is made up of 14 amino acids. Germline V CDR1 and CDR2: MNHEY, SVGAGI. V lost 2 bases and J 2 bases, leaving 9 bases between the germline ends. CDR3 sequence: CASSYDSKNYGYTF. The CDR3 DNA reads TGTGCCAGCAGTTACGACAGTAAGAACTATGGCTACACCTTC.